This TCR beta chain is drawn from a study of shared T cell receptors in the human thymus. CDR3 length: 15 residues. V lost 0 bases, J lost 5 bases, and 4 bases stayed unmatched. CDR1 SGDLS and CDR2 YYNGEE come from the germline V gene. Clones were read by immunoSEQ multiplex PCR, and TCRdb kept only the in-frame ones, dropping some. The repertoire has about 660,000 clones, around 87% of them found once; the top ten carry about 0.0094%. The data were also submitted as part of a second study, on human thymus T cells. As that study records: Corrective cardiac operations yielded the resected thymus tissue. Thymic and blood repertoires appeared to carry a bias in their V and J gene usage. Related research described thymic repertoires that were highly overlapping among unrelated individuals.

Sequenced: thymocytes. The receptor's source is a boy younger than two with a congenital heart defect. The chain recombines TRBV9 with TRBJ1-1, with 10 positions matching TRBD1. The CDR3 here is CASSVGTGGITEAFF. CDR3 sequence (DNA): TGTGCCAGCAGCGTAGGGACAGGGGGAATTACTGAAGCTTTCTTT. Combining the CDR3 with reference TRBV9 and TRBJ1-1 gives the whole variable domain DSGVTQTPKHLITATGQRVTLRCSPRSGDLSVYWYQQSLDQGLQFLIQYYNGEERAKGNILERFSAQQFPDLHSELNLSSLELGDSALYFCASSVGTGGITEAFFGQGTRLTVV.